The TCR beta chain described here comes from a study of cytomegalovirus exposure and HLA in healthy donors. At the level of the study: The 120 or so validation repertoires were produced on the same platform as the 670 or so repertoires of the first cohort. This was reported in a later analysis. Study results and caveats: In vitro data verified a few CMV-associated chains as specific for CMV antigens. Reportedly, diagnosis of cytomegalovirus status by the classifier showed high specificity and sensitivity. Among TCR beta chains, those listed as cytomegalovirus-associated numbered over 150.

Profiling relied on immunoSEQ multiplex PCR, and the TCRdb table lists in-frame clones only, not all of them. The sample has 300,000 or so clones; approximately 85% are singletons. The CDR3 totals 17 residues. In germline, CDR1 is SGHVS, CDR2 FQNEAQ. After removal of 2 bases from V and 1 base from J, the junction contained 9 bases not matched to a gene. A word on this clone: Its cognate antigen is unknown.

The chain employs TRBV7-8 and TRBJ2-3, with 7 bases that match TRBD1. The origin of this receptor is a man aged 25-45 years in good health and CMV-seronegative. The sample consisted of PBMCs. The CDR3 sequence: CASSLSHPGGGTDTQYF. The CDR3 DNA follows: TGTGCCAGCAGCTTAAGTCATCCAGGGGGAGGCACAGATACGCAGTATTTT.